This passage covers 7 T cell receptor beta chains from one sample sequenced in a study of T cell responses to AZD1222 COVID-19 vaccine. Sequencing was performed with immunoSEQ multiplex PCR; in TCRdb, only in-frame clones are kept and a portion is missing. Found here are approximately 100,000 clones, about 87% of them singletons; the top ten hold 10%. Sequences were derived from peripheral blood, sampled 28 days after the second AZD1222 dose. These TCRs come from an adult who received the AZD1222 COVID-19 vaccine.

The V gene is TRBV12-5, the J gene TRBJ2-3, with D unclear. This CDR3 spans 13 amino acids. The V gene lost 6 bases and the J gene lost 1 base, with 8 bases spanning the gap. The germline V gene has CDR1 LGHNT and CDR2 FRNRAP. CDR3 sequence (DNA): TGTGCTAGTGGCGCATCAGGCACAGATACGCAGTATTTT. It codes for CASGASGTDTQYF.

The gene calls are TRBV27 and TRBJ2-7, with no clear D. The CDR3 has 13 amino acids. The V and J ends lost 2 bases and 2 bases respectively, with 7 bases between them. Looked up from germline, CDR1 is MNHEY and CDR2 is SMNVEV (reference sequence). In DNA form, the CDR3 reads TGTGCCAGCAGTTTAGGGCCCACCTACGAGCAGTACTTC. It specifies CASSLGPTYEQYF.

The V call is TRBV9, the J call TRBJ2-5; 10 bases are a match to TRBD1. Unmatched junction bases numbered 7, after V lost 4 bases and J lost 4 bases. This CDR3 is 15 amino acids long. CDR1 is SGDLS, CDR2 YYNGEE, per germline. The CDR3 nucleotides read TGTGCCAGCAGCTCTCCGGGACAGGGGATAGAGACCCAGTACTTC. Translating gives CASSSPGQGIETQYF.

This clone was detected only once. V usage is TRBV27 and J usage is TRBJ2-7, with 7 bases matching TRBD1. V was clipped by 2 bases and J by 3 bases; unmatched bases: 4. The CDR3 has 14 amino acids. Germline V CDR1 and CDR2: MNHEY, SMNVEV (reference sequence). CDR3 residues: CASSLVGGFYEQYF. CDR3 nucleotide sequence: TGTGCCAGCAGTTTAGTAGGGGGCTTCTACGAGCAGTACTTC.

V gene TRBV18 combines with J gene TRBJ1-1; D uncertain. Germline CDR1 KGHSH, CDR2 LQKENI. CDR3 length: 13 residues. V lost 5 bases and J 1 base, leaving 8 bases between the germline ends. CDR3 coding DNA: TGTGCCAGCTCAACCTTAGAGAACACTGAAGCTTTCTTT. This gives the protein CASSTLENTEAFF. The whole variable domain, filled in from reference TRBV18 and TRBJ1-1, reads NAGVMQNPRHLVRRRGQEARLRCSPMKGHSHVYWYRQLPEEGLKFMVYLQKENIIDESGMPKERFSAEFPKEGPSILRIQQVVRGDSAAYFCASSTLENTEAFFGQGTRLTVV.

This clone was observed a few times. At the DNA level, this CDR3 is encoded by other sequences in the same sample as well. The chain couples TRBV7-2 to TRBJ2-7; D possibly corresponds to TRBD2 (6 bases). The V gene's germline CDR1 is SGHTA and CDR2 FQGNSA. This CDR3 has 14 residues. The V gene lost 1 base and the J gene lost 1 base, with 8 bases spanning the gap. The CDR3 coding sequence is TGTGCCAGCAGCTTAGGACTAGTATCCTACGAGCAGTACTTC. This encodes CASSLGLVSYEQYF.

The gene calls are TRBV27 and TRBJ2-6; D is ambiguous. Deletions cut 0 bases from V and 0 bases from J, with 12 bases between. The CDR3 has 18 amino acids. Germline V gene lookup returns CDR1 MNHEY and CDR2 SMNVEV (reference sequence). As DNA, the CDR3 is TGTGCCAGCAGTTTATCGGGCGGTCCATACTCTGGGGCCAACGTCCTGACTTTC. This translates into CASSLSGGPYSGANVLTF.